A selection of T cell receptor beta chains follows, all from one sample in a study of cytomegalovirus exposure and HLA in healthy donors. Libraries were prepared by immunoSEQ multiplex PCR; TCRdb keeps only in-frame clonotypes and omits some of them. The sample includes roughly 150,000 clones, around four fifths of them seen just once. Sequenced: PBMCs. Receptors were obtained from a boy younger than 10 in good health and CMV-seronegative. The CDR3 runs from the conserved cysteine through the conserved F or W. Each record gives: CDR3 length, V gene, clone size, D gene, J gene, CDR3 protein, CDR3 DNA. The D gene is left open where the match is weak. Where a row states a size, it is once, few, many or the class of an expanded clone; other rows omit it.

15,TRBV2,once,TRBD1,TRBJ1-3,CASRWTGMVWNTIYF,TGTGCCAGCAGATGGACAGGGATGGTATGGAACACCATATATTTT
13,TRBV27,.,.,TRBJ2-1,CASSPDSLGWQFF,TGTGCCAGCAGCCCGGACAGTTTGGGTTGGCAGTTCTTC
14,TRBV27,.,TRBD2,TRBJ2-3,CASSLSLLAGTQYF,TGTGCCAGCAGTTTATCGTTACTAGCGGGAACGCAGTATTTT
17,TRBV7-9,.,.,TRBJ1-5,CASSLGSGWGGNQPQHF,TGTGCCAGCAGCTTAGGTTCCGGGTGGGGGGGCAATCAGCCCCAGCATTTT
13,TRBV6-1,.,TRBD1,TRBJ1-2,CASRGQAYYGYTF,TGTGCCAGCAGAGGACAGGCCTACTATGGCTACACCTTC
16,TRBV12-5,.,TRBD2,TRBJ2-3,CASGLGDSGVPDTQYF,TGTGCTAGTGGTTTGGGGGATAGCGGGGTCCCAGATACGCAGTATTTT
15,TRBV9,.,TRBD1,TRBJ1-5,CASSVGDRGYEPQHF,TGTGCCAGCAGCGTTGGGGACAGGGGATACGAGCCCCAGCATTTT
15,TRBV6-1,.,.,TRBJ2-1,CASSDHRRNDNEQFF,TGTGCCAGCAGTGATCACAGAAGGAACGACAATGAGCAGTTCTTC
15,TRBV9,.,.,TRBJ1-3,CASSAVLEGRDTIYF,TGTGCCAGCAGCGCAGTTCTTGAGGGTAGGGACACCATATATTTT
13,TRBV6-5,.,.,TRBJ1-1,CASSYLRNTEAFF,TGTGCCAGCAGTTACCTCCGGAACACTGAAGCTTTCTTT
16,TRBV9,.,TRBD2,TRBJ2-3,CASSYSGSGGTDTQYF,TGTGCCAGCAGCTATAGCGGGAGCGGAGGCACAGATACGCAGTATTTT
16,TRBV7-9,.,TRBD1,TRBJ2-7,CASSRPPGTGPYEQYF,TGTGCCAGCAGCCGACCCCCCGGGACAGGGCCCTACGAGCAGTACTTC
17,TRBV11-2,.,.,TRBJ1-2,CASSLGWRALPNYGYTF,TGTGCCAGCAGCTTAGGCTGGCGGGCTCTTCCTAACTATGGCTACACCTTC
13,TRBV29-1,.,.,TRBJ1-3,CSIGGGPGNTIYF,TGCAGCATCGGTGGGGGCCCTGGAAACACCATATATTTT
12,TRBV29-1,.,.,TRBJ2-5,CSILGVQETQYF,TGCAGCATATTAGGGGTTCAAGAGACCCAGTACTTC
13,TRBV5-6,.,.,TRBJ2-5,CASSPRGQETQYF,TGTGCCAGCAGCCCTCGAGGACAAGAGACCCAGTACTTC
12,TRBV28,.,.,TRBJ2-1,CASSLLIYEQFF,TGTGCCAGCAGTTTATTAATCTATGAGCAGTTCTTC
15,TRBV27,.,TRBD1,TRBJ2-7,CASSFGRTGVYEQYF,TGTGCCAGCAGTTTCGGTCGGACAGGGGTCTACGAGCAGTACTTC
15,TRBV10-3,.,TRBD2,TRBJ2-1,CAISGVAGQADEQFF,TGTGCCATCAGTGGGGTAGCGGGTCAGGCCGATGAGCAGTTCTTC
11,TRBV19,.,.,TRBJ2-7,CASSTSGTLHF,TGTGCCAGTAGTACTTCCGGGACTCTACACTTC
16,TRBV7-9,.,.,TRBJ1-2,CASSSGLAESVYGYTF,TGTGCCAGCAGCTCGGGGTTGGCCGAATCGGTTTATGGCTACACCTTC
13,TRBV4-1,few,.,TRBJ2-2,CASSPSGAGELFF,TGCGCCAGCAGCCCTTCCGGGGCCGGGGAGCTGTTTTTT
13,TRBV4-2,.,.,TRBJ1-5,CASSQDGSQPQHF,TGTGCCAGCAGCCAAGATGGGAGTCAGCCCCAGCATTTT
16,TRBV5-6,many,TRBD2,TRBJ2-7,CASSLYGRDTTYEQYF,TGTGCCAGCAGCTTATACGGGAGGGATACCACCTACGAGCAGTACTTC
13,TRBV7-9,.,TRBD1,TRBJ1-5,CASRNSGTGPQHF,TGTGCCAGCAGAAACTCCGGGACAGGGCCCCAGCATTTT
14,TRBV2,.,TRBD1,TRBJ1-4,CASTSGTANEKLFF,TGTGCCAGCACCTCGGGGACAGCTAATGAAAAACTGTTTTTT
15,TRBV13,once,TRBD1,TRBJ2-7,CASSSRDRDPYEQYF,TGTGCCAGCAGCTCCCGGGACAGGGACCCTTATGAGCAGTACTTC
16,TRBV9,.,.,TRBJ2-6,CASSVFDSSGANVLTF,TGTGCCAGCAGCGTTTTTGACAGCTCTGGGGCCAACGTCCTGACTTTC